This T cell receptor (beta chain) was recorded in a study of T cell changes during pregnancy in multiple sclerosis. Libraries were prepared by immunoSEQ multiplex PCR; TCRdb keeps only in-frame clonotypes and omits some of them. The sample contains fewer than 40,000 clones, about 91% of which appear only once. Germline V gene sequence: CDR1 SGHRS, CDR2 YFSETQ. The germline V and J ends were trimmed by 0 bases and 5 bases, with 11 bases remaining between them. The CDR3 covers 14 residues. Specimen: CD4+ T cells from peripheral blood mononuclear cells, collected in the third trimester of pregnancy. The TCR was taken from a female donor with multiple sclerosis, enrolled in a pregnancy study. The V call is TRBV5-1, the J call TRBJ1-2; D gene unclear. The CDR3, as DNA: TGCGCCAGCAGCTTGGCGGGGATCTGGTATGGCTACACCTTC. This codes for CASSLAGIWYGYTF.